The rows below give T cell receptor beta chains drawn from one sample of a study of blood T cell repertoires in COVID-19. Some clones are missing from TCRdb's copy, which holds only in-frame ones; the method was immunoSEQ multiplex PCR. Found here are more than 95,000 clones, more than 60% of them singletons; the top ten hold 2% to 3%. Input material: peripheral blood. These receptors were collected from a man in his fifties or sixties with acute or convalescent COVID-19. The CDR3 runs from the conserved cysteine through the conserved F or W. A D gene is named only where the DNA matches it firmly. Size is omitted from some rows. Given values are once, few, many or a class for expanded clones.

CASSSQGYQETQYF TGTGCCAGCAGCTCCCAGGGTTATCAAGAGACCCAGTACTTC NA TRBV3-1/TRBV3-2 NA TRBJ2-5 14
CASGAWGLYEQFF TGTGCCAGCGGGGCCTGGGGGCTGTATGAGCAGTTCTTC once TRBV6-5 NA TRBJ2-1 13
CASSAHTGGQTQYF TGTGCCAGCAGCGCCCATACAGGGGGGCAAACCCAGTACTTC NA TRBV9 TRBD1 TRBJ2-5 14
CASRPTGTSSYEQYF TGCGCCAGCAGACCAACAGGCACCTCCTCCTACGAGCAGTACTTC NA TRBV5-1 NA TRBJ2-7 15
CASSSGSFGLRGYTF TGTGCCAGCAGCTCGGGAAGTTTCGGACTGCGTGGCTACACCTTC NA TRBV11-1 NA TRBJ1-2 15
CASSLIGRRTDTQYF TGTGCCAGCAGTTTAATCGGGAGAAGGACAGATACGCAGTATTTT NA TRBV28 NA TRBJ2-3 15
CASSQGRGFGRGNTIYF TGCGCCAGCAGCCAAGGTCGGGGTTTCGGCCGTGGAAACACCATATATTTT NA TRBV4-1 NA TRBJ1-3 17
CASGGRDSYEQYF TGTGCCAGCGGGGGCCGGGACTCCTACGAGCAGTACTTC NA TRBV7-9 NA TRBJ2-7 13
CASSLSGLGSGNTIYF TGTGCCAGCAGCCTCTCAGGGTTGGGCTCTGGAAACACCATATATTTT NA TRBV5-4 NA TRBJ1-3 16
CASSTPGQGTYEQYF TGTGCCAGCAGCACTCCGGGACAGGGAACCTACGAGCAGTACTTC once TRBV6-6 TRBD1 TRBJ2-7 15
CSASIAGGLVTDTQYF TGCAGTGCTAGTATTGCGGGGGGGCTCGTGACAGATACGCAGTATTTT NA TRBV20-1 TRBD2 TRBJ2-3 16
CASSDRQGRWETQYF TGTGCCAGCAGTGATCGACAGGGGAGATGGGAGACCCAGTACTTC NA TRBV2 TRBD1 TRBJ2-5 15
CASSITKTGGIRSGANVLTF TGTGCCAGCAGTATAACAAAGACAGGGGGCATAAGGTCTGGGGCCAACGTCCTGACTTTC NA TRBV28 TRBD1 TRBJ2-6 20
CASSPRQGSSYEQYF TGTGCCAGCTCACCCCGACAGGGCAGCTCCTACGAGCAGTACTTC NA TRBV18 TRBD1 TRBJ2-7 15
CASSPSEVEPPIGNEQFF TGTGCCAGCAGCCCCTCCGAGGTCGAACCCCCCATAGGAAATGAGCAGTTCTTC NA TRBV7-9 NA TRBJ2-1 18
CASSRDRAGQPQHF TGTGCCAGCTCACGGGACAGGGCGGGTCAGCCCCAGCATTTT NA TRBV18 TRBD1 TRBJ1-5 14
CASSEASGGSNEQFF TGTGCCAGCAGTGAAGCTAGCGGGGGGTCCAATGAGCAGTTCTTC NA TRBV6-1 TRBD2 TRBJ2-1 15
CASSAPGQGADGYTF TGTGCCAGCAGTGCCCCGGGACAGGGGGCGGATGGCTACACCTTC NA TRBV6-1 TRBD1 TRBJ1-2 15
CASIGGTTSYSNQPQHF TGTGCCAGTATCGGGGGGACGACCAGCTATAGCAATCAGCCCCAGCATTTT NA TRBV19 NA TRBJ1-5 17
CASSPREWGQGAYEQYF TGTGCCAGCAGCCCACGAGAATGGGGACAGGGGGCCTACGAGCAGTACTTC NA TRBV7-8 TRBD1 TRBJ2-7 17
CAWSVHSGNTIYF TGTGCCTGGAGTGTACACTCTGGAAACACCATATATTTT NA TRBV30 NA TRBJ1-3 13
CASSLAGLAGGSKNIQYF TGCGCCAGCAGCTTGGCAGGACTAGCGGGAGGATCCAAAAACATTCAGTACTTC few TRBV5-1 TRBD2 TRBJ2-4 18
CASSYATDPNTEAFF TGTGCCAGCAGTTACGCGACAGATCCGAACACTGAAGCTTTCTTT NA TRBV6-6 NA TRBJ1-1 15
CASSDRRRNTEAFF TGTGCCAGCAGTGACAGGCGCAGGAACACTGAAGCTTTCTTT NA TRBV6-1 NA TRBJ1-1 14
CASSLGGGRGPRYGYTF TGTGCCAGCAGCTTAGGGGGGGGAAGGGGCCCCAGGTATGGCTACACCTTC once TRBV7-6 NA TRBJ1-2 17
CSVELGAGVGDTQYF TGCAGCGTTGAGTTAGGGGCGGGAGTTGGAGATACGCAGTATTTT NA TRBV29-1 TRBD2 TRBJ2-3 15
CASSHSRDRTMNTEAFF TGCGCCAGCAGCCATTCCCGGGACAGGACCATGAACACTGAAGCTTTCTTT NA TRBV4-1 TRBD1 TRBJ1-1 17
CASSPVLAGGWGTDTQYF TGTGCCAGCAGCCCGGTACTAGCGGGGGGGTGGGGCACAGATACGCAGTATTTT NA TRBV7-2 TRBD2 TRBJ2-3 18
CASRGGLAGVGETQYF TGTGCCAGCAGGGGGGGACTAGCGGGAGTGGGAGAGACCCAGTACTTC NA TRBV28 TRBD2 TRBJ2-5 16
CAWSRGQGDNQPQHF TGTGCCTGGAGTCGGGGACAGGGTGACAATCAGCCCCAGCATTTT NA TRBV30 TRBD1 TRBJ1-5 15
CASISTTLHRVESRSHEQYF TGTGCCAGCATCTCAACAACCCTCCACAGGGTTGAGAGTCGCTCGCACGAGCAGTACTTC NA TRBV21-1 NA TRBJ2-7 20
CSASEQGARDQPQHF TGCAGTGCTAGTGAACAGGGGGCTAGAGATCAGCCCCAGCATTTT NA TRBV20-1 TRBD1 TRBJ1-5 15
CASSYLDRYEQYF TGTGCCAGCAGTTACCTGGACAGGTACGAGCAGTACTTC NA TRBV6-6 TRBD1 TRBJ2-7 13